One TCR beta chain is described in this entry. Its antigen has not been determined. Libraries were prepared through 5' RACE. Preparation of each TCR library used roughly 3.5 ug of total RNA. For each sample, cDNA synthesis was carried out in eight separate reactions using SMARTScribe reverse transcriptase. During cDNA synthesis, unique molecular identifiers containing a 6-nucleotide sample barcode were introduced by template switching. Amplification of TCRalpha and TCRbeta cDNA involved two nested PCRs of around 15 and 9 cycles, and each PCR was followed by bead purification. Before amplification, the cDNA was treated with uracil DNA-glycosylase and purified using the QIAquick PCR purification kit. The second PCR was the step at which Illumina TruSeq-compatible adapters and sample-specific barcodes were added. TapeStation and Qubit were used to check library quality and concentration, and around 4.5 ng of each library went into the pool. Pooled libraries were sequenced on an Illumina HiSeq2500 single-index Rapid Run with 2 x 100 bp reads and custom sequencing primers. The paper's data handling went like this. PCR and sequencing errors were corrected by UMI-based consensus assembly using MiGEC version 1.2.6. MiXCR version 2.1.1 handled V(D)J alignment, clonotype assembly and CDR3 extraction. Normalisation of gene usage, clonotype sharing and MAIT/NKT TCR abundance was achieved by analysing the top 1000, 10 000 and 20 000 clonotypes per sample. After downsampling to 27 000 UMIs, diversity was calculated as the inverse Simpson index using the vegan R package. Statistical testing used paired Mann-Whitney U tests on the discordant twin pairs and applied Benjamini-Hochberg correction for multiple testing. The reads underwent TCRdb reprocessing, giving one record for each CDR3 protein sequence and no DNA. What appears here as the V and J calls and clone size reflects TCRdb's work, not the paper's. The sample's own table lists more than 95,000 distinct CDR3 sequences. The ten largest clones capture more than 1.5% of the sample.

An approximately 2.3 ml peripheral blood sample was drawn into PAXgene tubes per donor and stored at -80°C. Total RNA was isolated from whole blood with the PAXgene blood miRNA kit on an automated QIAcube, without T cell sorting. Peripheral blood from monozygotic twin pairs who were concordant or discordant for inflammatory bowel disease underwent deep TCRalpha and TCRbeta repertoire profiling using unique molecular barcoding. Smoking habits were recorded for all twin pairs, and each individual was classified as a current, former or never smoker. This entry is derived from a study of monozygotic twins with inflammatory bowel disease (dated by TCRdb to between 2018 and 2021). Some background on the complete study: A total of around 30 monozygotic twin pairs were included in the full study, comprising nine German pairs (four IBD-concordant, five IBD-discordant) and 19 IBD-discordant Danish pairs. Disease-associated traits were sought mainly through comparisons between IBD patients and their genetically identical healthy co-twins within discordant pairs. Each individual had, on average, about 151 000 unique TCRalpha sequences and 181 000 unique TCRbeta sequences available for analysis. The full study reports these points: Compared with healthy twins, IBD patients had fewer clonotypes in common with other individuals, a difference most pronounced in patients showing signs of disease activity. Different T cell subtypes could not be distinguished in the analysis. IBD patients had lower TCRbeta repertoire diversity, measured by the inverse Simpson index, than their healthy co-twins. Background noise and inter-individual variability may have been introduced into the repertoires by the differing immunosuppressive treatments among patients. No single strong signal or clonotype linked to IBD turned up in the results, so the idea that one exists was not supported. Repertoire similarity did not differ between concordant and discordant twins, possibly due to limited statistical power.

Inclusive of the bounding cysteine and phenylalanine, the CDR3 is 16 residues long. No coding sequence is recorded. According to the germline V gene, CDR1 reads MDHEN and CDR2 reads SYDVKM. The specimen was blood. This TCR was recovered from a human donor with ulcerative colitis or Crohn's disease, or a healthy co-twin of an affected twin (not recorded which). This receptor chain uses TRBV28 and TRBJ2-3; the D call of TRBD1 rests on TCRdb alone, since no DNA is present to check it. The CDR3 corresponds to CASSAGTYSSTDTQYF.